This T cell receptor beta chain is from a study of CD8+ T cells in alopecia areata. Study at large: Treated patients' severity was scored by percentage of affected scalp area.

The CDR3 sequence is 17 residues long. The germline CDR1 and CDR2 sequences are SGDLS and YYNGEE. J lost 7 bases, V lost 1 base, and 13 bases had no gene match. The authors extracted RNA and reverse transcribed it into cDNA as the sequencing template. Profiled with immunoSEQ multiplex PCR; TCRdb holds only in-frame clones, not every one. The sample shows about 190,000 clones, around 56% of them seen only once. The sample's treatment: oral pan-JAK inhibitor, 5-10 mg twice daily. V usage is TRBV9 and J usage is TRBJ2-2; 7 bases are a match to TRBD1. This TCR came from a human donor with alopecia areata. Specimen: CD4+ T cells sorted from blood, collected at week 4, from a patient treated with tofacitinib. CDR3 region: CASSVSSGGVLRGELFF. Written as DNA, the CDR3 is TGTGCCAGCAGCGTAAGTTCAGGGGGAGTTCTCCGCGGGGAGCTGTTTTTT. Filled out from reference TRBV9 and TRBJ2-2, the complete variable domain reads DSGVTQTPKHLITATGQRVTLRCSPRSGDLSVYWYQQSLDQGLQFLIQYYNGEERAKGNILERFSAQQFPDLHSELNLSSLELGDSALYFCASSVSSGGVLRGELFFGEGSRLTVL.